This T cell receptor beta chain was captured by sequencing in a study of T-cell reconstitution after alpha-beta-depleted transplantation in children. Points from the study as a whole: Newly made T cells mostly supplied T-cell counts and diversity one year after transplant.

The TCRbeta library was prepared with unique molecular identifiers. One entry per CDR3 protein, called by TCRdb with MiXCR from the PCR reads. Of fewer than 700,000 distinct CDR3 sequences listed, around 23% are singletons. Regarding this clonotype: Its antigen is not identified.

This CDR3 has 15 amino acids. Germline CDR1 SGHRS, CDR2 YFSETQ. Trimming cost V 0 bases and J 5 bases; bases outside gene matches: 5. The TCR comes from a boy under two years old who had a stem cell transplant for acute myeloid leukemia, so the T cells may come from the graft donor. The material sequenced was PBMCs, mostly from graft donor cells, taken 360 days after TCRalphabeta/CD19-depleted stem cell transplant. The chain links TRBV5-1 to TRBJ2-1, with 7 nucleotides matching TRBD2. The CDR3 region is CASSLGGLPNNEQFF. The CDR3 DNA reads TGCGCCAGCAGCTTGGGGGGACTACCCAACAATGAGCAGTTCTTC.